These 30 T cell receptor beta chains share one sample of origin, sequenced in a study of cytomegalovirus exposure and HLA in healthy donors. PCR involved 60 Vbeta and 13 Jbeta primers. Profiled with immunoSEQ multiplex PCR; TCRdb holds only in-frame clones, not every one. The sample has tens of thousands of clones; around 76% are singletons. The sequenced sample was PBMCs. The receptor set was obtained from a man between 45 and 60 years old in good health and CMV-seronegative.

The CDR3 sequence: CASSLNPSGIDEQFF. CDR3 DNA: TGTGCCAGCAGCTTAAATCCTAGCGGGATAGATGAGCAGTTCTTC. The chain joins TRBV11-2 to TRBJ2-1, with 9 bases matching TRBD2. V trimming: 2 bases; J trimming: 8 bases; junction bases outside the gene matches: 7. The CDR3 has 15 residues. Germline CDR1 is SGHAT and CDR2 is FQNNGV.

The chain recombines TRBV13 with TRBJ1-2; 8 bases fit TRBD1. The CDR3 has 15 amino acids. Germline V gives CDR1 PRHDT, CDR2 FYEKMQ (reference sequence). Trimming at V came to 4 bases and at J to 1 base, leaving 5 bases not matched to a gene. DNA for the CDR3: TGTGCCAGCAGCTACGACAGGGGTGGTAACTATGGCTACACCTTC. Protein sequence: CASSYDRGGNYGYTF.

The rearrangement joins TRBV5-1 to TRBJ2-7; TRBD1 aligns across 7 bases. J gave up 5 bases and V 2 bases, and 10 bases lay outside the gene matches. The CDR3 consists of 15 residues. CDR1 and CDR2 (germline): SGHRS, YFSETQ. CDR3 in amino acids: CASSLGQAIIHEQYF. The DNA of the CDR3 is TGCGCCAGCAGCTTAGGACAGGCGATAATCCACGAGCAGTACTTC.

The V gene is TRBV29-1, the J gene TRBJ2-5, with D perhaps matching TRBD1 (5 bases). V was shortened by 2 bases and J by 4 bases, with 11 bases between the two germline ends. This CDR3 is built from 13 residues. The germline V gene has CDR1 SQVTM and CDR2 ANQGSEA. In DNA form, the CDR3 reads TGCAGCGTTGAAAAACCAGGGTCAGAGACCCAGTACTTC. Its translation is CSVEKPGSETQYF.

This rearrangement joins TRBV7-3 to TRBJ1-1; tentatively, D is TRBD1 (5 bases). Trimming removed 5 bases from V and 8 bases from J, with 12 bases in between. Germline CDR1 is SGHTA and CDR2 is FQGTGA. This CDR3 has 12 amino acids. As DNA, the CDR3 is TGTGCCAGCAGCCGAGGAGGGGAAGAAGCTTTCTTT. The encoded protein is CASSRGGEEAFF.

The CDR3, as DNA: TGCAGCGTAGGGACAGGGGGCACTGAAGCTTTCTTT. It yields the protein CSVGTGGTEAFF. The chain combines TRBV29-1 with TRBJ1-1, with TRBD1 matching 11 bases. CDR3 size: 12 residues. With V trimmed by 6 bases and J by 4 bases, 1 base remained unmatched. The germline gives CDR1 SQVTM, CDR2 ANQGSEA.

The V call is TRBV19, the J call TRBJ1-5; D is ambiguous. There are 16 residues in the CDR3. Germline V gives CDR1 LNHDA, CDR2 SQIVND (reference sequence). V lost 6 bases to trimming and J lost 2 bases, with 17 bases between them. The CDR3 loop is CASRDPPAGGNQPQHF. The CDR3 DNA is TGTGCCAGTAGGGACCCGCCGGCCGGGGGCAATCAGCCCCAGCATTTT.

The chain is built from TRBV19 and TRBJ2-7; D is perhaps TRBD2 (6 bases). The CDR3 is 16 residues long. The germline V and J ends were trimmed by 10 bases and 0 bases, with 22 bases remaining between them. Per germline, CDR1 LNHDA and CDR2 SQIVND (reference sequence). In nucleotides, the CDR3 is TGTGCCACCCAAATGGGAGGCAGGCCCGACTCCTACGAGCAGTACTTC. It codes for CATQMGGRPDSYEQYF.

V and J are TRBV4-1 and TRBJ2-7, with TRBD2 as a possible D gene (5 bases). Between the trimmed V and J ends, which lost 0 bases and 5 bases, there was a span of 23 bases. This CDR3 region has 18 residues. Germline assignment: CDR1 MGHRA and CDR2 YSYEKL. In nucleotides, the CDR3 is TGCGCCAGCAGCCAAGATTCTATACTCCTGATCGGGATCCACGAGCAGTACTTC. It specifies CASSQDSILLIGIHEQYF.

In DNA, the CDR3 is TGCAGCGTTGCCCTAGGGGAAGAGACCCAGTACTTC. Translation gives CSVALGEETQYF. The genes are TRBV29-1 and TRBJ2-5, with D possibly matching TRBD1 (5 bases). V was trimmed by 4 bases and J by 3 bases, leaving 9 bases between them. CDR1 and CDR2 from the germline V gene are SQVTM and ANQGSEA. The CDR3 is 12 residues long. The full variable domain, rest sourced from reference TRBV29-1 and TRBJ2-5, is SAVISQKPSRDICQRGTSLTIQCQVDSQVTMMFWYRQQPGQSLTLIATANQGSEATYESGFVIDKFPISRPNLTFSTLTVSNMSPEDSSIYLCSVALGEETQYFGPGTRLLVL.

The chain uses TRBV19 and TRBJ1-5; possibly TRBD1 for D (5 bases). CDR1 and CDR2 (germline): LNHDA, SQIVND (reference sequence). The CDR3 spans 14 residues. V shed 3 bases and J shed 4 bases, with 10 bases lying between them. The CDR3 loop is CASSIKGRNQPQHF. In DNA, the CDR3 is TGTGCCAGTAGTATTAAGGGGCGGAATCAGCCCCAGCATTTT.

V and J are TRBV5-4 and TRBJ2-1; maybe TRBD1 (6 bases). The CDR3 is made up of 16 amino acids. V was trimmed by 0 bases and J by 0 bases, leaving 10 bases between them. CDR1 is SGHNT, CDR2 YYREEE, per germline (reference sequence). This chain's CDR3 is CASSLGGRSSYNEQFF. CDR3 coding DNA: TGTGCCAGCAGCTTGGGGGGGCGGAGCTCCTACAATGAGCAGTTCTTC.

The gene calls are TRBV5-1 and TRBJ1-1; TRBD1 might be the D (6 bases). This CDR3 spans 14 amino acids. V lost 1 base to trimming and J lost 0 bases, with 7 bases between them. The germline gives CDR1 SGHRS, CDR2 YFSETQ. DNA of the CDR3: TGCGCCAGCAGCTTGCAGGGGATGAACACTGAAGCTTTCTTT. Protein: CASSLQGMNTEAFF.

This clone was counted only a few times. This sequence joins TRBV19 and TRBJ2-2; a possible D gene is TRBD1 (5 bases). The length of the CDR3 is 15 residues. V lost 10 bases and J lost 0, with 15 bases in between. Germline-derived CDR1 and CDR2 are LNHDA and SQIVND (reference sequence). CDR3 nucleotide sequence: TGTGCCACCATAAAAGGGGCCCCGAACACCGGGGAGCTGTTTTTT. Translation: CATIKGAPNTGELFF.

The chain combines TRBV19 with TRBJ1-1, with D possibly being TRBD1 (6 bases). The CDR3 has 14 amino acids. V lost 5 bases, J lost 0 bases, and 10 bases lay in between. The germline V gene encodes CDR1 LNHDA and CDR2 SQIVND (reference sequence). The CDR3 loop is CASSSGAMNTEAFF. The CDR3 bases are TGTGCCAGTAGTTCAGGGGCCATGAACACTGAAGCTTTCTTT.

The V call is TRBV27, the J call TRBJ1-2; D remains unclear. The V gene's germline CDR1 is MNHEY and CDR2 SMNVEV (reference sequence). Deletions cut 5 bases from V and 3 bases from J, with 13 bases between. The CDR3 covers 14 residues. CDR3 nucleotide sequence: TGTGCCAGCAGTCCGTGGCAAACCCACTATGGCTACACCTTC. It codes for CASSPWQTHYGYTF.

The genes are TRBV5-1 and TRBJ1-4; TRBD1 might be the D (6 bases). V was clipped by 4 bases and J by 0 bases, with 13 bases between them. The CDR3 runs 16 residues. Germline V gene data show CDR1 as SGHRS and CDR2 as YFSETQ. The CDR3 loop reads CASSRGHSATNEKLFF. The CDR3 nucleotides are TGCGCCAGCAGCCGGGGACACTCCGCAACTAATGAAAAACTGTTTTTT.

The CDR3 is CSVRSTEAFF. For the CDR3, the DNA is TGCAGTGTTCGGTCGACTGAAGCTTTCTTT. The rearrangement links TRBV20-1 to TRBJ1-1; no clear D gene. V was trimmed by 7 bases and J by 5 bases, leaving 8 bases between them. Germline V lookup: CDR1 DFQATT, CDR2 SNEGSKA (reference sequence). This CDR3 contains 10 residues.

The rearrangement uses TRBV11-2 and TRBJ2-7; D gene uncertain. Looked up from germline, CDR1 is SGHAT and CDR2 is FQNNGV. CDR3 length: 13 residues. V gave up 1 base and J gave up 3 bases, with 7 bases separating them. The CDR3 nucleotides are TGTGCCAGCAGCTTAGGTCTAAACTACGAGCAGTACTTC. It translates to CASSLGLNYEQYF.

CDR3 nucleotides: TGTGCCAGCGGCCGAAACACAGATACGCAGTATTTT. Its translation: CASGRNTDTQYF. This chain joins TRBV6-5 and TRBJ2-3; D call uncertain. CDR3 length equals 12 residues. The V gene lost 8 bases and the J gene lost 2 bases, with 8 bases spanning the gap. From germline, CDR1 is MNHEY and CDR2 SVGAGI.

The CDR3, as DNA: TGTGCCAGCAGTTTTTCCTCGGGACTAGTGACCGAGCAGTACTTC. Protein sequence: CASSFSSGLVTEQYF. The J gene is TRBJ2-7, the V gene TRBV27; 8 bases are shared with TRBD2. The CDR3 totals 15 residues. Germline lookup yields CDR1 MNHEY and CDR2 SMNVEV (reference sequence). The V segment lost 3 bases and the J segment 6 bases; nucleotides outside the gene matches: 10.

The chain joins TRBV7-2 to TRBJ2-1; 10 bases are shared with TRBD2. Germline CDR1 and CDR2: SGHTA and FQGNSA. J was trimmed by 4 bases and V by 3 bases; bases with no gene match: 3. The length of the CDR3 is 15 residues. As DNA, the CDR3 is TGTGCCAGCAGCTTTCGGACTAGCGGATACAATGAGCAGTTCTTC. The encoded protein is CASSFRTSGYNEQFF. Complete variable domain (other parts from reference TRBV7-2 and TRBJ2-1): GAGVSQSPSNKVTEKGKDVELRCDPISGHTALYWYRQSLGQGLEFLIYFQGNSAPDKSGLPSDRFSAERTGGSVSTLTIQRTQQEDSAVYLCASSFRTSGYNEQFFGPGTRLTVL.

The chain combines TRBV7-2 with TRBJ1-4; a weak D match, TRBD1 (5 bases). Trimming pared 2 bases from V and 3 bases from J, leaving 10 bases between. The germline V gene has CDR1 SGHTA and CDR2 FQGNSA. The CDR3 is 15 residues long. In nucleotides, the CDR3 is TGTGCCAGCAGCTTAAGGGGATATCCTAATGAAAAACTGTTTTTT. Translating it yields CASSLRGYPNEKLFF.

This clone was recorded a few times. The germline gene is not matched at one end of the junction; a read error may be the cause. This chain links TRBV10-3 with TRBJ2-7; 7 bases align to TRBD1. Germline assignment: CDR1 ENHRY and CDR2 SYGVKD. The CDR3 has 15 amino acids. The CDR3 region is CAISFREQGSSEQYF. The CDR3 region has the DNA TGTGCCATCAGTTTCAGGGAACAGGGGTCCTCCGAGCAGTACTTC.

The chain combines TRBV18 with TRBJ2-7; 12 bases line up with TRBD1. V gave up 3 bases and J gave up 6 bases; unmatched junction bases: 6. The CDR3 has 15 residues. The V gene's germline CDR1 is KGHSH and CDR2 LQKENI. The CDR3 DNA reads as TGTGCCAGCTCACCCCCGGGACAGGGGGCTTCCGAGCAGTACTTC. The encoded protein is CASSPPGQGASEQYF.

This chain connects TRBV28 to TRBJ1-4; D not resolved. The CDR3 contains 18 residues. V was clipped by 2 bases and J by 10 bases, with 26 bases between them. Germline V CDR1 and CDR2: MDHEN, SYDVKM. CDR3 protein: CASSLGSTPRVQIGKLFF. The CDR3 DNA is TGTGCCAGCAGTTTAGGTTCTACTCCCCGGGTCCAAATTGGAAAACTGTTTTTT.

This clone was observed a single time. The rearrangement links TRBV5-1 to TRBJ2-2, with D unresolved. The CDR3 consists of 15 residues. Germline lookup yields CDR1 SGHRS and CDR2 YFSETQ. The V end lost 0 bases, the J end lost 7 bases, and 13 bases lay between the germline ends. The CDR3 here is CASSLARGFGGELFF. Written as DNA, the CDR3 is TGCGCCAGCAGCTTGGCAAGAGGTTTCGGCGGGGAGCTGTTTTTT.

The V call is TRBV30, the J call TRBJ1-1; perhaps TRBD1 as D (6 bases). CDR3 length equals 18 residues. Germline V gene lookup returns CDR1 GTSNPN and CDR2 SVGIG (reference sequence). Trimming left V 3 bases short and J 6 bases short, with 29 bases between. The CDR3 here is CAWSRRAYRQARGAEAFF. The CDR3 nucleotides read TGTGCCTGGAGCCGAAGAGCCTATAGACAGGCCCGGGGCGCTGAAGCTTTCTTT.

The chain joins TRBV13 to TRBJ2-7; TRBD1 matches 7 bases. The CDR3 length is 13 residues. Per germline, CDR1 PRHDT and CDR2 FYEKMQ (reference sequence). Germline trimming cut 5 bases from V and 7 bases from J; bases unmatched to any gene: 8. This CDR3 reads CASSPQTGIEQYF. CDR3 coding DNA: TGTGCCAGCAGCCCGCAGACAGGGATTGAGCAGTACTTC.

V and J are TRBV2 and TRBJ1-1; D uncertain. Trimming pared 7 bases from V and 4 bases from J, leaving 19 bases between. CDR3 length: 15 residues. Looked up from germline, CDR1 is SNHLY and CDR2 is FYNNEI. Here the CDR3 reads CASTSGSRWPTEAFF. In DNA, the CDR3 is TGTGCCAGCACCAGTGGGAGTAGGTGGCCCACTGAAGCTTTCTTT.